This T cell receptor (beta chain) was sequenced for a study of blood T cell repertoires in COVID-19. Overall study: The samples span acute and convalescent COVID-19 from the United States, Italy and Spain. Sources were T cells, B-cell-depleted T cells, or PBMCs; the material itself was cDNA or gDNA.

In the original processing: How many nucleated cells were present was estimated from reference gene primer amplification. Assay: immunoSEQ multiplex PCR; the TCRdb copy retains only in-frame clones and omits some. D and trimming were read from the DNA, whereas the V and J calls and clone size are those reported in that table. The sample records about 250,000 clones, 65% to 90% being singletons. Seattle's cohort entered during active infection and was followed longitudinally. V was clipped by 2 bases and J by 0 bases; unmatched bases: 10. Germline V gene lookup returns CDR1 SGHDT and CDR2 YYEEEE. The CDR3 has 18 amino acids.

The clonotype was recovered from a man aged 50-59 years with COVID-19, enrolled during active disease. The V call is TRBV5-6, the J call TRBJ1-2, with 10 bases fitting TRBD1. The sample comprised peripheral blood. Written as DNA, the CDR3 is TGTGCCAGCAGCTTTTCCGGGACAGGGGTAGTAGCTAACTATGGCTACACCTTC. Its translation: CASSFSGTGVVANYGYTF.